The rows below give T cell receptor beta chains drawn from one sample of a study of blood T cell repertoires in COVID-19. TCRdb keeps only in-frame clones here, not all; method: immunoSEQ multiplex PCR. The sample contains tens of thousands of clones, 87% of which appear only once. The sample consisted of peripheral blood. Receptor source: a woman older than 75 with acute or convalescent COVID-19. The CDR3 runs from the conserved cysteine through the conserved F or W. Fields, in order: V gene, D gene, clone size, J gene, CDR3 protein, CDR3 DNA. A D gene is named only where the DNA matches it firmly. Not all rows give a size; the values are once, few, many and, for expanded clones, a class.

>TRBV10-3|TRBD1|NA|TRBJ1-2
CAITATGGEYGYTF
TGTGCCATCACTGCCACAGGGGGCGAGTATGGCTACACCTTC
>TRBV7-3|NA|NA|TRBJ1-1
CASSLGEGTEAFF
TGTGCCAGCAGCCTGGGAGAGGGCACTGAAGCTTTCTTT
>TRBV4-2|NA|few|TRBJ2-7
CASSQDRFRADGTSYEQYF
TGTGCCAGCAGCCAAGATCGTTTCAGAGCGGATGGGACATCCTACGAGCAGTACTTC
>TRBV29-1|NA|NA|TRBJ1-2
CSVDETGNGYTF
TGCAGCGTTGACGAAACAGGGAATGGCTACACCTTC
>TRBV5-1|TRBD1|once|TRBJ1-6
CASSPTQGAQTPLHF
TGCGCCAGCAGCCCGACACAGGGGGCGCAAACACCCCTCCACTTT
>TRBV9|NA|NA|TRBJ1-2
CASSVADRAGYTF
TGTGCCAGCAGCGTAGCTGACCGAGCGGGCTACACCTTC
>TRBV5-1|NA|NA|TRBJ1-1
CASSHHGEDTEAFF
TGCGCCAGCAGCCACCATGGTGAGGACACTGAAGCTTTCTTT
>TRBV5-1|NA|once|TRBJ1-1
CASSFATKNTEAFF
TGCGCCAGCAGCTTCGCGACAAAGAACACTGAAGCTTTCTTT
>TRBV15|NA|once|TRBJ1-5
CATSREASSNSNQPQHF
TGTGCCACCAGCAGAGAGGCCAGTTCGAATAGCAATCAGCCCCAGCATTTT
>TRBV2|TRBD1|NA|TRBJ1-6
CASRGTDYNSPLHF
TGTGCCAGCAGGGGGACAGACTATAATTCACCCCTCCACTTT
>TRBV18|NA|few|TRBJ1-1
CASSPGTGGTEAFF
TGTGCCAGCTCACCAGGGACCGGGGGGACTGAAGCTTTCTTT
>TRBV19|TRBD1|NA|TRBJ1-2
CASSISDRGRRNYGYTF
TGTGCCAGTAGTATATCGGACAGGGGGCGACGCAACTATGGCTACACCTTC
>TRBV3-1/TRBV3-2|NA|NA|TRBJ1-5
CASSPEGLSNQPQHF
TGTGCCAGCAGCCCCGAGGGCCTTAGCAATCAGCCCCAGCATTTT
>TRBV5-1|TRBD1|NA|TRBJ2-5
CASSWMSKGAGQETQYF
TGCGCCAGCAGCTGGATGTCAAAGGGGGCTGGTCAAGAGACCCAGTACTTC
>TRBV15|NA|NA|TRBJ1-6
CATSRGGGTPLHF
TGTGCCACCAGCAGAGGGGGAGGAACACCCCTCCACTTT
>TRBV4-1|TRBD1|few|TRBJ1-4
CASSARDSANEKLFF
TGCGCCAGCAGCGCCCGGGACAGCGCAAATGAAAAACTGTTTTTT
>TRBV28|NA|NA|TRBJ1-2
CASWARGAGGYTF
TGTGCCAGCTGGGCCCGGGGGGCGGGTGGCTACACCTTC
>TRBV30|TRBD2|NA|TRBJ2-5
CAWSVGSGGAGETQYF
TGTGCCTGGAGTGTAGGAAGCGGGGGGGCCGGGGAGACCCAGTACTTC
>TRBV19|NA|NA|TRBJ1-2
CASSRGQNYGYTF
TGTGCCAGTAGTAGAGGACAGAACTATGGCTACACCTTC
>TRBV15|NA|NA|TRBJ1-4
CATSRDRGATNEKLFF
TGTGCCACCAGCAGAGATCGGGGAGCAACTAATGAAAAACTGTTTTTT
>TRBV5-1|TRBD2|NA|TRBJ2-2
CASSLDLAGVGELFF
TGCGCCAGCAGCTTGGACCTAGCGGGGGTCGGGGAGCTGTTTTTT
>TRBV18|NA|NA|TRBJ2-3
CASSPVAASTDTQYF
TGTGCCAGCTCACCTGTGGCGGCTAGCACAGATACGCAGTATTTT
>TRBV7-9|TRBD1|once|TRBJ2-1
CASSLMAGTGSHNEQFF
TGTGCCAGCAGCTTAATGGCCGGGACAGGGTCCCACAATGAGCAGTTCTTC
>TRBV15|TRBD1|NA|TRBJ1-1
CATSRDRGQTEAFF
TGTGCCACCAGCAGAGACAGGGGGCAGACTGAAGCTTTCTTT
>TRBV11-2|NA|NA|TRBJ2-1
CASTPSYGQSSYNEQFF
TGTGCCAGCACTCCAAGTTACGGTCAAAGCTCCTACAATGAGCAGTTCTTC